This TCR beta chain is from a study of OX40 agonist ivuxolimab in advanced cancers. At the level of the study: At doses from 0.01 to 10 mg/kg, patients were given intravenous ivuxolimab every 2 weeks. Hepatocellular carcinoma, melanoma, renal cell or head and neck cancer occurred in dose-escalation patients.

The CDR3 sequence is 16 residues long. V lost 6 bases, J lost 2 bases, and 18 bases lay in between. Per the germline V gene, CDR1 is WSHSY and CDR2 is SAAADI. Clones were read by immunoSEQ multiplex PCR, and TCRdb kept only the in-frame ones, dropping some. The data contain tens of thousands of clones, roughly nine tenths of them singletons. The sequences come from CD4+ or CD8+ T cells sorted from blood, collected in a trial of the OX40 agonist ivuxolimab. The chain has TRBV10-2 and TRBJ2-3, with D perhaps assigned TRBD1 or TRBD2 (6 bases each). The source is an adult with an advanced solid tumor such as melanoma, head and neck, liver or kidney cancer. In DNA, the CDR3 is TGCGCCAGCAGGGTAACTAGTGGGGGGCACACAGATACGCAGTATTTT. Encoded protein: CASRVTSGGHTDTQYF.